This T cell receptor beta chain was identified in a study of OX40 agonist ivuxolimab in advanced cancers. Study overall: Hepatocellular carcinoma, melanoma, renal cell or head and neck cancer affected the dose-escalation patients.

V shed 5 bases and J shed 2 bases, with 28 bases lying between them. The germline CDR1 and CDR2 sequences are GTSNPN and SVGIG (reference sequence). The CDR3 has 20 amino acids. Using immunoSEQ multiplex PCR, the repertoire was profiled, and TCRdb retains in-frame clones only, with some absent. The data hold about 68,000 clones, with about 90% observed a single time. The receptor was derived from an adult with an advanced solid tumor such as melanoma, head and neck, liver or kidney cancer. This chain uses TRBV30 with TRBJ2-6; a possible D gene is TRBD2 (7 bases). Material: CD4+ or CD8+ T cells sorted from blood, obtained in a trial of the OX40 agonist ivuxolimab. The CDR3 region is CAWGGGRKGPGGAGANVLTF. The CDR3 DNA reads as TGTGCCTGGGGCGGGGGCCGGAAAGGCCCGGGCGGCGCTGGGGCCAACGTCCTGACTTTC.